This T cell receptor beta chain was sequenced for a study of Ad26.COV2.S vaccination and SARS-CoV-2 variants (dated by TCRdb to about 2021). With regard to the full study: Vaccine-arm donors came from COV1001, a multicentre, randomized, double-blind, placebo-controlled phase I-IIa trial of Ad26.COV2.S in healthy adults. Ad26.COV2.S was given intramuscularly at 5x10^10 or 1x10^11 viral particles, as a single shot or as two shots 56 days apart. TCRbeta repertoire sequencing served as the tool for gauging how specific and how broad the SARS-CoV-2-reactive T cell receptors were following Ad26.COV2.S vaccination. The TCR-sequenced set comprised about 30 samples: approximately 20 Ad26.COV2.S vaccine recipients, 5 placebo recipients and 8 SARS-CoV-2 convalescent individuals. Trial participants were randomized into five groups of five: low-dose or high-dose Ad26.COV2.S given once or twice, or placebo on both occasions. Blinding of investigators to trial group allocation was maintained during experiments and outcome assessment.

Per the publication, the treatment or condition label means: some 19 received Ad26.COV2.S at low or high dose, single or two shots; 5 received placebo; per-sample allocation not given. For vaccine and placebo recipients, the sequenced repertoires came from samples collected on day 63 after the first injection. Between 29 July and 7 August 2020, Cohort 1b enrolled some 25 adults aged 18-55 years at one site in Boston, USA. As a vaccine, Ad26.COV2.S was a replication-incompetent adenovirus type 26 vector that expressed a prefusion-stabilized SARS-CoV-2 spike protein derived from the original Wuhan strain. The immunoSEQ Assay was used to sequence TCRbeta CDR3 regions. After extraction, genomic DNA underwent amplification by bias-controlled multiplex PCR, followed by high-throughput sequencing. In the authors' own workflow: Collapsing and filtering of sequences were performed to quantify the absolute abundance of each unique TCRbeta CDR3 region. T cell fraction was estimated by normalization of TCRbeta template counts to usable DNA, with usable DNA being measured through amplification of reference genes present in all nucleated cells. Repertoire TCRs were annotated as SARS-CoV-2-specific by exact matching of V gene, CDR3 amino acid sequence and J gene to a known reactive TCR set. MIRA supplied the reference SARS-CoV-2 TCR set, which was filtered for enrichment in COVID-19-positive ImmuneCODE repertoires so that public or cross-reactive TCRs were removed. Based on the MIRA antigens, annotated TCRs were further analysed at the level of specific ORF or position within ORF. Depth was the summed frequency of annotated unique rearrangements, while breadth was defined as annotated unique rearrangements over total unique productive rearrangements. Two-sided Wilcoxon rank-sum tests were applied when comparing TCR breadth between groups. Held by TCRdb, this immuneACCESS table contains in-frame sequences only and omits some clones. Under half of the omission traces to an unresolved V gene where checked; the cause of the rest is unknown. V and J calls plus clone size are reproduced from that table; the DNA served to infer D and trimming. This sample comprises approximately 400,000 clones, approximately 84% of them detected only once. The ten largest account for around 3% of the sample.

Broader findings and caveats from the paper: According to the authors, total T cell responses may have been underestimated by the TCR breadth and depth analyses. After vaccination, substantial breadth of spike-specific CD8+ and CD4+ T cell responses was reported. Higher spike-specific TCR breadth was observed in Ad26.COV2.S recipients than in placebo recipients (P = 0.0014). Comparing responses between vaccine doses or regimens was not something the study was powered to do. Vaccine and placebo recipients had similar non-spike TCR breadth, a finding consistent with the vaccine containing only spike.

As regards this clone: What this receptor recognizes is not known. Base quality data are lacking; no much larger clone is found one base away.

The germline V gene encodes CDR1 KGHSH and CDR2 LQKENI. Inclusive of the bounding cysteine and phenylalanine, the CDR3 is 15 residues long. Only the CDR3 region is kept as DNA, spanning 45 bases read in frame from base 1. The germline ends are 18 bases apart after V is trimmed by 6 bases and J by 3 bases. Recombination linked TRBV18 to TRBJ2-7, with a tentative D gene TRBD2 over 5 matching bases. The sample here was peripheral blood, taken in a trial of Ad26.COV2.S vaccine versus placebo. The receptor was derived from a person aged 18-65 years who received the Ad26.COV2.S COVID-19 vaccine or a placebo. The nucleotides read TGTGCCAGCTCCCCTCGGGGAGCAAATATCTACGAGCAGTACTTC. This translates into CASSPRGANIYEQYF.